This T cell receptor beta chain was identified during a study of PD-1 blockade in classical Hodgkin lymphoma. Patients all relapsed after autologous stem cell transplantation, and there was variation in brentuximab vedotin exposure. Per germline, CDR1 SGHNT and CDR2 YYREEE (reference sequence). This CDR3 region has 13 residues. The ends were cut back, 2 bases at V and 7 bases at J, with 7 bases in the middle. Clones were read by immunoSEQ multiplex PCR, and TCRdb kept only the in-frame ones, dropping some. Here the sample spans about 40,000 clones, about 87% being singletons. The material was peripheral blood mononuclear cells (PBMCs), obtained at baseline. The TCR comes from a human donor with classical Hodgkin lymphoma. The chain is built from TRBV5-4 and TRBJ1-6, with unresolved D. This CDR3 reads CASSLGGNSPLHF. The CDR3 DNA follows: TGTGCCAGCAGCTTAGGAGGCAATTCACCCCTCCACTTT.